The present TCR beta chain was sequenced within a study of blood T cell repertoires in COVID-19. Sequencing was performed with immunoSEQ multiplex PCR; in TCRdb, only in-frame clones are kept and a portion is missing. The data contain some 370,000 clones, 90% of them seen just once; the ten biggest clones take up 5% to 8.5%. The V end was cut by 0 bases, the J end by 7 bases, with 15 bases between. CDR1 is MNHEY, CDR2 SVGAGI, per germline. This CDR3 has 15 residues. This receptor was identified in a man younger than 35 with active or convalescent COVID-19. The chain joins TRBV6-5 to TRBJ1-2, with D possibly being TRBD1 (5 bases). The sample was peripheral blood. The DNA for the CDR3 is TGTGCCAGCAGTTACTCAGGGGCCCGCGGCGGTGGCTACACCTTC. Protein product: CASSYSGARGGGYTF.